Listed here are 16 T cell receptor beta chains from one sample, sequenced in a study of post-analysis software for immune sequencing data. Findings of the study overall: Compared with controls, patients had more of about 5 TRBV segments, including TRBV5-6, TRBV5-1 and TRBV20-1.

Their target antigens are unknown. Unique molecular identifiers had been added to the TCR beta cDNA libraries. TCRdb used MiXCR to reprocess the PCR reads, holding one entry per CDR3 protein. The table has 650,000 to 850,000 distinct CDR3 sequences, about 53% seen once; the top ten hold under 6%. The sample taken for sequencing was blood. Every receptor here comes from a girl aged 10-17 years with multiple sclerosis.

CDR3 protein: CASSHRSLGRGNEQFF. The DNA for the CDR3 is TGCGCCAGCAGTCATCGGTCCTTGGGGAGGGGCAATGAGCAGTTCTTC. The J gene is TRBJ2-1, the V gene TRBV4-1; 7 bases align to TRBD2. Germline V gene data show CDR1 as MGHRA and CDR2 as YSYEKL. There are 16 residues in the CDR3. The V gene end was trimmed by 6 bases and the J gene end by 6 bases; junction bases not matched to a gene: 14.

The chain has TRBV4-2 and TRBJ1-1, with unresolved D. The CDR3 spans 13 residues. Between the trimmed V and J ends, which lost 0 bases and 10 bases, there was a span of 12 bases. CDR1 is LGHNA, CDR2 YNFKEQ, per germline. CDR3 nucleotide sequence: TGTGCCAGCAGCCAAGAATCCCCGGGCGCAGCTTTCTTT. Amino acid sequence: CASSQESPGAAFF.

This chain uses TRBV14 with TRBJ1-6; 7 bases map to TRBD1. Germline CDR1 is SGHDN and CDR2 is FVKESK. The CDR3 has 16 amino acids. Losses at the gene ends were 0 bases for V and 7 bases for J; bases not matched to a gene: 6. The CDR3 DNA reads TGTGCCAGCAGCCAAGAAGGGCAGGGGGTGAATTCACCCCTCCACTTT. Protein sequence: CASSQEGQGVNSPLHF. Full variable domain (remainder filled in from reference TRBV14 and TRBJ1-6): EAGVTQFPSHSVIEKGQTVTLRCDPISGHDNLYWYRRVMGKEIKFLLHFVKESKQDESGMPNNRFLAERTGGTYSTLKVQPAELEDSGVYFCASSQEGQGVNSPLHFGNGTRLTVT.

V usage is TRBV4-2 and J usage is TRBJ2-7; D gene uncertain. The V and J ends lost 3 bases and 3 bases respectively, with 21 bases between them. CDR1 is LGHNA and CDR2 is YNFKEQ in the germline V gene. The CDR3 totals 17 residues. CDR3 DNA sequence: TGTGCCAGCAGCCACCCACCCGGTTTGGGCCACTACTACGAGCAGTACTTC. Protein sequence: CASSHPPGLGHYYEQYF.

This clonotype was observed a single time. This chain connects TRBV9 to TRBJ2-4; unclear D gene. The DNA end is a closer match to TRBJ2-7, so the J assignment may be wrong. The CDR3 loop spans 14 amino acids. The germline V gene encodes CDR1 SGDLS and CDR2 YYNGEE. The CDR3 nucleotides are TGTGCCAGCAGCGTAGGGCGGACCGTGGACGAGCAGTACTTC. This sequence encodes CASSVGRTVDEQYF.

The chain has TRBV14 and TRBJ2-7; 12 nucleotides match TRBD2. In germline, CDR1 is SGHDN, CDR2 FVKESK. The CDR3 consists of 15 residues. Germline trimming cut 4 bases from V and 3 bases from J; bases unmatched to any gene: 4. The CDR3: CASSLRLAGDYEQYF. The DNA for the CDR3 is TGTGCCAGCAGCCTCCGACTAGCGGGAGACTACGAGCAGTACTTC.

This clonotype appeared a few times. The CDR3 DNA is TGCGCCAGCAGCGCCCCACTAGCGGGTTCTCTCAATGAGCAGTTCTTC. Its protein is CASSAPLAGSLNEQFF. The gene calls are TRBV5-1 and TRBJ2-1; 9 positions agree with TRBD2. Germline lookup yields CDR1 SGHRS and CDR2 YFSETQ. There are 16 residues in the CDR3. After removal of 4 bases from V and 6 bases from J, the junction contained 11 bases not matched to a gene.

The genes are TRBV29-1 and TRBJ1-2; TRBD1 is a possible D gene (6 bases). CDR1 SQVTM and CDR2 ANQGSEA come from the germline V gene. V was clipped by 7 bases and J by 4 bases, with 16 bases between them. The CDR3 spans 13 residues. CDR3 bases: TGCAGCGCTGGGGTCGGGGGCAGCTATGGCTACACCTTC. It translates to CSAGVGGSYGYTF.

The chain joins TRBV5-1 to TRBJ2-1; 8 bases match TRBD2. CDR1 SGHRS and CDR2 YFSETQ come from the germline V gene. With V trimmed by 0 bases and J by 3 bases, 11 bases remained unmatched. The CDR3 extends over 18 amino acids. The chain's CDR3 is CASSLVLAGGHVYNEQFF. CDR3 nucleotide sequence: TGCGCCAGCAGCTTGGTTCTGGCGGGGGGCCATGTCTACAATGAGCAGTTCTTC. Combining the CDR3 with reference TRBV5-1 and TRBJ2-1 gives the whole variable domain KAGVTQTPRYLIKTRGQQVTLSCSPISGHRSVSWYQQTPGQGLQFLFEYFSETQRNKGNFPGRFSGRQFSNSRSEMNVSTLELGDSALYLCASSLVLAGGHVYNEQFFGPGTRLTVL.

The J gene is TRBJ2-1, the V gene TRBV2; TRBD2 aligns across 8 bases. The germline V gene encodes CDR1 SNHLY and CDR2 FYNNEI. Trimming removed 4 bases from V and 6 bases from J; junction bases left unmatched: 8. This CDR3 comprises 15 residues. This CDR3 is CASSVAGGTSNEQFF. CDR3 DNA: TGTGCCAGCAGTGTGGCGGGGGGCACCTCCAATGAGCAGTTCTTC.

The gene calls are TRBV2 and TRBJ2-7; D is possibly TRBD2 (5 bases). Per the germline V gene, CDR1 is SNHLY and CDR2 is FYNNEI. Trimming pared 4 bases from V and 7 bases from J, leaving 14 bases between. This CDR3 region has 13 residues. CDR3: CASSVGGFREQYF. In DNA, the CDR3 is TGTGCCAGCAGTGTTGGCGGGTTCAGGGAGCAGTACTTC.

This chain joins TRBV29-1 and TRBJ2-2; unclear D gene. Germline values: CDR1 SQVTM, CDR2 ANQGSEA. Trimming removed 1 base from V and 8 bases from J, with 14 bases in between. CDR3 size: 14 residues. CDR3 DNA sequence: TGCAGCGTTGAAGTTAGTCCGGGTTGTGGGGAGCTGTTTTTT. This gives the protein CSVEVSPGCGELFF.

The chain is built from TRBV4-1 and TRBJ1-2; D is possibly TRBD1 (6 bases). CDR1 MGHRA and CDR2 YSYEKL come from the germline V gene. V lost 1 base, J lost 1 base, and 10 bases lay in between. The CDR3 contains 15 residues. The CDR3 protein is CASSQAGQFNYGYTF. The CDR3 region has the DNA TGCGCCAGCAGCCAAGCCGGACAGTTTAACTATGGCTACACCTTC.

The genes are TRBV15 and TRBJ2-1; TRBD1 or TRBD2 may be the D gene (5 bases each). Trimming left V 0 bases short and J 10 bases short, with 13 bases between. The CDR3 length is 14 residues. The germline V gene has CDR1 LNHNV and CDR2 YYDKDF (reference sequence). The CDR3 DNA follows: TGTGCCACCAGCAGAGATCCCGGGGCTGAGGAGCAGTTCTTC. Amino acid sequence: CATSRDPGAEEQFF.

This clonotype came up a few times. The rearrangement links TRBV6-5 to TRBJ1-2; the D is unclear. V shed 6 bases and J shed 4 bases, with 18 bases lying between them. The CDR3 contains 15 residues. Per germline, CDR1 MNHEY and CDR2 SVGAGI. In nucleotides, the CDR3 is TGTGCCAGCAGCGTGAATTTTAGATCGGCCTATGGCTACACCTTC. Translating it yields CASSVNFRSAYGYTF.

The chain uses TRBV25-1 and TRBJ2-4, with D uncertain. The CDR3 totals 14 residues. Deletions cut 4 bases from V and 6 bases from J, with 13 bases between. Germline V gene lookup returns CDR1 MGHDK and CDR2 SYGVNS. The CDR3 is CASSAHQAGNIQYF. The CDR3 DNA follows: TGTGCCAGCAGTGCTCACCAGGCAGGAAACATTCAGTACTTC.